What follows are 12 T cell receptor beta chains derived from one specimen sequenced in a study of CD8+ T cells in alopecia areata (dated by TCRdb to the late 2010s). Libraries were built with the immunoSEQ multiplex PCR assay. For TCR sequencing, RNA was extracted from every sample and reverse transcribed into cDNA to serve as template. TCRdb mirrors the immuneACCESS table, restricted to in-frame sequences. Some clones are absent from its copies; in checked studies, under half trace to an unresolved V gene, and the reason for the others is unknown. The table for this sample lists roughly 250,000 clones; around 64% of them were counted only once. About 0.89% of the sample rests with the top ten. What this sample's treatment or condition label stands for: oral pan-JAK inhibitor, 5-10 mg twice daily. Sequenced here: CD4+ T cells sorted from blood, sampled around week 54, from a patient treated with tofacitinib. The receptors were sampled from a human donor with alopecia areata.

The gene calls are TRBV5-8 and TRBJ1-2; the match to TRBD1 covers 8 bases. The length of the CDR3 is 13 residues. Trimming at V came to 2 bases and at J to 4 bases, leaving 1 base not matched to a gene. Per the germline V gene, CDR1 is SGHTS and CDR2 is YDEGEE. The CDR3 sequence: CASSFDRGYGYTF. DNA of the CDR3: TGTGCCAGCAGCTTCGACAGGGGCTATGGCTACACCTTC.

The chain employs TRBV25-1 and TRBJ1-2; D remains unclear. Germline assignment: CDR1 MGHDK and CDR2 SYGVNS. Trimming removed 5 bases from V and 5 bases from J, with 12 bases in between. The CDR3 has 13 residues. In DNA, the CDR3 is TGTGCCAGCAGTTCCCTTCCAAGATATGGCTACACCTTC. The encoded protein is CASSSLPRYGYTF.

This clone was found once. This sequence joins TRBV5-6 and TRBJ2-1; perhaps TRBD1 as D (5 bases). CDR1 is SGHDT and CDR2 is YYEEEE in the germline V gene. The germline V and J ends were trimmed by 4 bases and 0 bases, with 14 bases remaining between them. This CDR3 comprises 16 residues. The CDR3 sequence is CASSTVRGGSYNEQFF. The DNA for the CDR3 is TGTGCCAGCAGCACGGTTAGGGGTGGCTCCTACAATGAGCAGTTCTTC.

J is TRBJ2-3 and V is TRBV27; D unresolved. Per germline, CDR1 MNHEY and CDR2 SMNVEV (reference sequence). This CDR3 comprises 16 residues. V lost 6 bases to trimming and J lost 0 bases, with 16 bases between them. The DNA for the CDR3 is TGTGCCAGCAGGCCCTTTACAGAATACAGCACAGATACGCAGTATTTT. It codes for CASRPFTEYSTDTQYF.

This clone came up a few times. The chain joins TRBV5-1 to TRBJ1-2; weak D call: TRBD1 (5 bases). Germline CDR1 and CDR2: SGHRS and YFSETQ. This CDR3 spans 14 amino acids. The V and J ends lost 0 bases and 3 bases respectively, with 9 bases between them. CDR3 sequence: CASSLGDRYYGYTF. The CDR3 nucleotides read TGCGCCAGCAGCTTGGGAGACAGATACTATGGCTACACCTTC.

The chain employs TRBV5-1 and TRBJ2-5, with TRBD2 matching 7 bases. CDR1 SGHRS and CDR2 YFSETQ come from the germline V gene. V shed 4 bases, J shed 4 bases, and the junction held 7 bases outside the gene matches. The CDR3 is 14 amino acids. CDR3 sequence (DNA): TGCGCCAGCAGCCCTTCTACTAGCGCAGAGACCCAGTACTTC. Amino acid sequence: CASSPSTSAETQYF.

This sequence joins TRBV30 and TRBJ2-1, with D possibly being TRBD2 (7 bases). Trimming removed 0 bases from V and 9 bases from J, with 12 bases in between. The germline gives CDR1 GTSNPN, CDR2 SVGIG (reference sequence). The CDR3 sequence is 13 residues long. The chain's CDR3 is CAWSVGGQGEQFF. The CDR3 nucleotides are TGTGCCTGGAGTGTGGGGGGGCAGGGTGAGCAGTTCTTC.

This sequence joins TRBV29-1 and TRBJ1-1; D ambiguous. Trimming left V 3 bases short and J 7 bases short, with 12 bases between. The CDR3 consists of 12 residues. Germline V gene sequence: CDR1 SQVTM, CDR2 ANQGSEA. In nucleotides, the CDR3 is TGCAGCGTTGACCGGAGAAACGATGAAGCTTTCTTT. Translating gives CSVDRRNDEAFF.

The chain is built from TRBV5-1 and TRBJ2-1; 9 nucleotides line up with TRBD2. Unmatched junction bases numbered 7, after V lost 3 bases and J lost 0 bases. CDR3 size: 17 residues. CDR1 is SGHRS and CDR2 is YFSETQ in the germline V gene. As DNA, the CDR3 is TGCGCCAGCAGCTCCTTAGCGGGGGCCTACTCCTACAATGAGCAGTTCTTC. Translating it yields CASSSLAGAYSYNEQFF.

V usage is TRBV30 and J usage is TRBJ1-6; D is unresolved. The CDR3 sequence is 13 residues long. Germline CDR1 GTSNPN, CDR2 SVGIG (reference sequence). V was pared by 0 bases and J by 12 bases, with 12 bases between. The CDR3 bases are TGTGCCTGGAGTGTAGCTCACGGGAAACCCCTCCACTTT. Amino acid sequence: CAWSVAHGKPLHF.

The CDR3 reads CASSPGQGAYEQYF. In DNA form, the CDR3 reads TGTGCCAGCAGCCCGGGACAGGGGGCCTACGAGCAGTACTTC. V and J are TRBV7-2 and TRBJ2-7; 11 bases are shared with TRBD1. The germline gives CDR1 SGHTA, CDR2 FQGNSA. Trimming removed 5 bases from V and 2 bases from J; junction bases left unmatched: 2. This CDR3 has 14 amino acids.

The J gene is TRBJ1-3, the V gene TRBV30; no firm D call. From germline, CDR1 is GTSNPN and CDR2 SVGIG (reference sequence). This CDR3 is 14 amino acids long. Trimming took off 2 bases at V and 4 bases at J, with 12 bases between the two ends. The CDR3 here is CAWSPDLLGNTIYF. The CDR3 DNA sequence: TGTGCCTGGAGTCCGGACTTGCTGGGAAACACCATATATTTT.